These 18 T cell receptor beta chains share one sample of origin, sequenced in a study of T cell responses to AZD1222 COVID-19 vaccine. The repertoire was sequenced with immunoSEQ multiplex PCR; TCRdb's copy has only in-frame clones and lacks some. The sample lists more than 100,000 clones, around 86% seen once, with about 1.2% in the top ten. The specimen was peripheral blood, collected on day 0 of AZD1222 vaccination. All receptors come from an adult in good health.

The chain uses TRBV5-6 and TRBJ2-7, with D perhaps TRBD1 or TRBD2 (5 bases each). CDR3 length equals 12 residues. Trimming took off 3 bases at V and 4 bases at J, with 8 bases between the two ends. Germline CDR1 is SGHDT and CDR2 is YYEEEE. CDR3 DNA: TGTGCCAGCAGCTGGGACCGGTACGAGCAGTACTTC. Residues: CASSWDRYEQYF.

The V gene is TRBV4-2, the J gene TRBJ1-3, with D uncertain. With 0 bases removed from V and 4 bases from J, the gap between germline ends came to 4 bases. CDR1 is LGHNA and CDR2 is YNFKEQ in the germline V gene. The CDR3 totals 13 residues. This CDR3 is CASSQEGGNTIYF. The CDR3 nucleotides are TGTGCCAGCAGCCAAGAAGGGGGAAACACCATATATTTT.

About this clone itself: Compared with germline, one end of the junction differs, possibly owing to a read error. The chain employs TRBV7-2 and TRBJ1-5, with D possibly being TRBD1 (5 bases). Germline V gene lookup returns CDR1 SGHTA and CDR2 FQGNSA. The CDR3 spans 15 residues. The CDR3 nucleotides read TGTGCCAGCAGCCTCAATTGGGGAGGGGATCAGTCCCAGCATTTT. Encoded protein: CASSLNWGGDQSQHF.

The chain has TRBV6-5 and TRBJ1-6; D is unclear. Trimming took off 7 bases at V and 10 bases at J, with 11 bases between the two ends. Per germline, CDR1 MNHEY and CDR2 SVGAGI. This CDR3 region has 12 residues. The CDR3 DNA reads TGTGCCAGCAACCGACCCGGGTCACCCCTCCACTTT. The encoded protein is CASNRPGSPLHF.

This chain uses TRBV15 with TRBJ1-4; no firm D call. V dropped 2 bases and J dropped 2 bases, with 12 bases sitting between them. Germline V gene lookup returns CDR1 LNHNV and CDR2 YYDKDF (reference sequence). The CDR3 has 16 residues. CDR3 sequence reads: CATSRSQRRTNEKLFF. The CDR3 DNA is TGTGCCACCAGCAGAAGCCAGAGGAGGACTAATGAAAAACTGTTTTTT.

This chain uses TRBV6-5 with TRBJ1-3; D unclear. The CDR3 runs 15 residues. In germline, CDR1 is MNHEY, CDR2 SVGAGI. V dropped 2 bases and J dropped 0 bases, with 8 bases sitting between them. The DNA of the CDR3 is TGTGCCAGCAGTTACGGAGGATACTCTGGAAACACCATATATTTT. This codes for CASSYGGYSGNTIYF.

The V call is TRBV6-5, the J call TRBJ1-5; D may be TRBD1 (6 bases). Trimming took 6 bases from V and 2 from J, leaving 11 bases between them. Germline CDR1 is MNHEY and CDR2 is SVGAGI. This CDR3 has 14 amino acids. The CDR3 bases are TGTGCCAGCAGCCAGGACAGAGGCAATCAGCCCCAGCATTTT. Amino acids: CASSQDRGNQPQHF.

This sequence joins TRBV5-6 and TRBJ1-3; D unresolved. V lost 4 bases and J lost 0, with 11 bases in between. The CDR3 has 15 residues. Germline lookup yields CDR1 SGHDT and CDR2 YYEEEE. Written as DNA, the CDR3 is TGTGCCAGCAGCCCCGACGCCTACTCTGGAAACACCATATATTTT. Translated: CASSPDAYSGNTIYF.

The J gene is TRBJ2-7, the V gene TRBV7-9; 9 bases match TRBD2. The CDR3 spans 15 residues. J gave up 8 bases and V 4 bases, and 12 bases lay outside the gene matches. Germline CDR1 and CDR2: SEHNR and FQNEAQ (reference sequence). In DNA, the CDR3 is TGTGCCAGCAGCTCCCCCGGCGGGCGGGGGGGGCAGCAGTACTTC. This encodes CASSSPGGRGGQQYF.

The chain has TRBV6-5 and TRBJ1-1, with 8 bases identical to TRBD1. Per germline, CDR1 MNHEY and CDR2 SVGAGI. This CDR3 contains 14 residues. The V and J ends lost 6 bases and 0 bases, in that order; junction bases with no gene match: 3. The CDR3 spells CASRQGALNTEAFF. In DNA, the CDR3 is TGTGCCAGCAGGCAGGGGGCCCTGAACACTGAAGCTTTCTTT.

The table lists this clone with a count of one. This rearrangement joins TRBV18 to TRBJ1-3; no firm D call. The CDR3 sequence is 15 residues long. Germline V gene data show CDR1 as KGHSH and CDR2 as LQKENI. Between the trimmed V and J ends, which lost 3 bases and 2 bases, there was a span of 11 bases. This chain's CDR3 is CASSPAKVPGNTIYF. The CDR3 DNA is TGTGCCAGCTCACCCGCTAAAGTACCTGGAAACACCATATATTTT.

V is TRBV6-2 or TRBV6-3 and J is TRBJ1-2; 7 bases are a match to TRBD1. V lost 3 bases and J lost 4; bases outside the gene matches: 14. CDR1 is MNHEY and CDR2 is SVGEGT in the germline V gene. The CDR3 sequence is 17 residues long. This CDR3 is CASSYRHRDSDSYGYTF. The CDR3 nucleotides read TGTGCCAGCAGTTATCGACACCGGGACAGCGACAGCTATGGCTACACCTTC.

This clone was seen just once. The rearrangement joins TRBV19 to TRBJ1-5; D is uncertain. The V gene lost 5 bases and the J gene lost 2 bases, with 10 bases spanning the gap. The CDR3 spans 14 residues. Germline CDR1 LNHDA, CDR2 SQIVND (reference sequence). For the CDR3, the DNA is TGTGCCAGTAGTGTGGGCAGTGGCAATCAGCCCCAGCATTTT. Translated: CASSVGSGNQPQHF.

The chain carries TRBV28 and TRBJ2-7; 8 bases are a match to TRBD1. Germline values: CDR1 MDHEN, CDR2 SYDVKM. The trim removed 2 bases at V and 4 bases at J, leaving 4 bases unmatched. This CDR3 is built from 14 residues. CDR3 sequence: CASSLGGQVYEQYF. The CDR3 bases are TGTGCCAGCAGTTTAGGGGGACAGGTTTACGAGCAGTACTTC.

This clone was recorded only once. The V gene is TRBV18, the J gene TRBJ2-5; D remains unclear. Trimming took 3 bases from V and 2 from J, leaving 19 bases between them. Germline CDR1 KGHSH, CDR2 LQKENI. The CDR3 consists of 17 residues. CDR3 sequence: CASSPPIGAPQQETQYF. CDR3 sequence (DNA): TGTGCCAGCTCACCGCCAATTGGCGCACCCCAGCAAGAGACCCAGTACTTC.

The chain is built from TRBV2 and TRBJ2-5; no reliable D call. Germline CDR1 and CDR2: SNHLY and FYNNEI. The CDR3 totals 11 residues. V lost 8 bases, J lost 2 bases, and 6 bases lay in between. CDR3 bases: TGTGCCAGCGAGCTTCAAGAGACCCAGTACTTC. Encoded protein: CASELQETQYF. Complete variable domain (other parts from reference TRBV2 and TRBJ2-5): EPEVTQTPSHQVTQMGQEVILRCVPISNHLYFYWYRQILGQKVEFLVSFYNNEISEKSEIFDDQFSVERPDGSNFTLKIRSTKLEDSAMYFCASELQETQYFGPGTRLLVL.

This clone occurred a few times. The V call is TRBV6-5, the J call TRBJ1-5; TRBD1 matches at 7 bases. This CDR3 has 16 residues. J was trimmed by 0 bases and V by 4 bases; bases with no gene match: 6. The germline gives CDR1 MNHEY, CDR2 SVGAGI. Written as DNA, the CDR3 is TGTGCCAGCAGTTTCGGGGACAGTCATAGCAATCAGCCCCAGCATTTT. It is translated as CASSFGDSHSNQPQHF.

The chain joins TRBV7-8 to TRBJ2-7; D not resolved. The germline V and J ends were trimmed by 3 bases and 0 bases, with 6 bases remaining between them. Germline lookup yields CDR1 SGHVS and CDR2 FQNEAQ. This CDR3 has 13 amino acids. The CDR3 sequence is CASSFASSYEQYF. CDR3 DNA: TGTGCCAGCAGCTTTGCCAGCTCCTACGAGCAGTACTTC.